The sample holds many counts of the clone carrying this T cell receptor beta chain. Its antigen remains unknown. The sample originates from a study of early T cells in non-severe SARS-CoV-2 infection. Study at large: Investigators sequenced bulk RNA drawn from unsorted whole blood, and chains remained unpaired.

Germline CDR1 GTSNPN, CDR2 SVGIG (reference sequence). Trimming cost V 3 bases and J 1 base; bases outside gene matches: 3. The CDR3 extends over 14 amino acids. Unique molecular identifiers were attached to individual cDNA molecules. TCRdb re-called the 5' RACE reads with MiXCR, one entry per CDR3 protein. The data show 15,000 to 20,000 distinct CDR3 sequences, roughly 5% seen once. Study findings and constraints: VDJdb matching, biased toward anti-spike CD8 responses, missed private and CD4 specificities.

The sample was whole blood. The chain joins TRBV30 to TRBJ2-3, with 8 bases identical to TRBD2. This TCR was recovered from an adult who was a healthcare worker with PCR-confirmed SARS-CoV-2 infection or an uninfected control (not recorded which). As DNA, the CDR3 is TGTGCCTGGAGAATAGCGGGACGCACAGATACGCAGTATTTT. Amino acids: CAWRIAGRTDTQYF.